What follows is one T cell receptor (beta chain) and its context. Different DNA sequences within this sample yield the same CDR3. The V gene lost 0 bases and the J gene lost 7 bases, with 6 bases spanning the gap. This CDR3 spans 11 amino acids. Germline CDR1 and CDR2: GTSNPN and SVGIG (reference sequence). Generated by immunoSEQ multiplex PCR, the TCRdb table keeps only in-frame clones and is missing some. This table holds under 150,000 clones, 75% to 90% found once. The data derive from a study of control samples from healthy donors and cancer patients. The receptor's source is a man in his thirties or forties in good health. Sequencing was performed on blood. The rearrangement links TRBV30 to TRBJ1-2; D is possibly TRBD1 (5 bases). CDR3 nucleotides: TGTGCCTGGAGTGTTGGGGGTGGCTACACCTTC. Amino acid sequence: CAWSVGGGYTF.